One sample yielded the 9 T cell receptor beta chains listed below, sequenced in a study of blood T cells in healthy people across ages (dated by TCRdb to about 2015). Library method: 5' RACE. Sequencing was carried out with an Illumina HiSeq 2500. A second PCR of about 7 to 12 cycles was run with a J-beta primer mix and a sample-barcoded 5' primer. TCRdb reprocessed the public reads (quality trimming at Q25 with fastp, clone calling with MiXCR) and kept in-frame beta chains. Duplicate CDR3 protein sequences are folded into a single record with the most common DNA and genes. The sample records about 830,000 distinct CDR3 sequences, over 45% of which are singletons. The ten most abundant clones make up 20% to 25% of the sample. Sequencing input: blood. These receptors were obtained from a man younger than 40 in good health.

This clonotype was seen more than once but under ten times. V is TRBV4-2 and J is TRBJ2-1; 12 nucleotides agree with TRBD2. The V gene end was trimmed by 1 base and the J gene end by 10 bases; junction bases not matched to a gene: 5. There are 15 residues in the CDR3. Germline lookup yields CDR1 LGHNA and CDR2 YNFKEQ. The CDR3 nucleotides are TGTGCCAGCAGCCAAGTACTAGCGGGAGGTGGAGAGCAGTTCTTC. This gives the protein CASSQVLAGGGEQFF.

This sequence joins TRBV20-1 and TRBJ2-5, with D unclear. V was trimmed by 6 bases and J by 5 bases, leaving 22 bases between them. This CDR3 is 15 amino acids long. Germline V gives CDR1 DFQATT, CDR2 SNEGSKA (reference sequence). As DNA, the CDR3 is TGCAGTGCCACACCTCCATCTGTAAAACGGGAGACCCAGTACTTC. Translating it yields CSATPPSVKRETQYF.

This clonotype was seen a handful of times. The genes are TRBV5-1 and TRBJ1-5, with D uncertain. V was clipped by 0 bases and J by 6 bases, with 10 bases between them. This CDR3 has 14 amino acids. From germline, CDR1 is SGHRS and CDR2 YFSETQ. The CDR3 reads CASSLGGEGQPQHF. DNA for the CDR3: TGCGCCAGCAGCTTGGGTGGGGAAGGTCAGCCCCAGCATTTT.

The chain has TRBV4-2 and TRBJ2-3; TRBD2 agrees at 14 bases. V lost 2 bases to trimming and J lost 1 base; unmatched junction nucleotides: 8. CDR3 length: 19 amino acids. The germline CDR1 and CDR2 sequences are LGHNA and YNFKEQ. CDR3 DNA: TGTGCCAGCAGCCAACGCGGGACTAGCGGGGGACTCGGCACAGATACGCAGTATTTT. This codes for CASSQRGTSGGLGTDTQYF.

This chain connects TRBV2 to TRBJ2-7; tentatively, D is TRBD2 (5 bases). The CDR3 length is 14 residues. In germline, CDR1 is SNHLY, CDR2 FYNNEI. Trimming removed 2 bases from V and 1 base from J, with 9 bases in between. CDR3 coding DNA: TGTGCCAGCAGTGAATTTGAGGGTTCCTACGAGCAGTACTTC. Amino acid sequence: CASSEFEGSYEQYF.

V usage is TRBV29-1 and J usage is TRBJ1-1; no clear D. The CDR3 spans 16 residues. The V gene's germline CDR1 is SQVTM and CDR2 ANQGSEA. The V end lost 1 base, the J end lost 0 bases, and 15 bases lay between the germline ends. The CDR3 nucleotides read TGCAGCGTTGAAGGGGCCTCGAGGAGAATGAACACTGAAGCTTTCTTT. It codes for CSVEGASRRMNTEAFF.

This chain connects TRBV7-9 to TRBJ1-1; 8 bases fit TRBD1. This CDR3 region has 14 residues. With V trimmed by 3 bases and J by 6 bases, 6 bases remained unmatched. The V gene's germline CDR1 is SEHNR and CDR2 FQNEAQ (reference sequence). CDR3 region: CASSFQGAPAEAFF. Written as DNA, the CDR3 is TGTGCCAGCAGCTTTCAGGGGGCCCCAGCTGAAGCTTTCTTT. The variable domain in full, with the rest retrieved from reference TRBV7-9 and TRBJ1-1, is DTGVSQNPRHKITKRGQNVTFRCDPISEHNRLYWYRQTLGQGPEFLTYFQNEAQLEKSRLLSDRFSAERPKGSFSTLEIQRTEQGDSAMYLCASSFQGAPAEAFFGQGTRLTVV.

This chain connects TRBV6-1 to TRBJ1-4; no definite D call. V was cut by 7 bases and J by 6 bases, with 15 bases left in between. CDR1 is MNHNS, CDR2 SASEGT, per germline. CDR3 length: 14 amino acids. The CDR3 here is CASNLWSGDEKLFF. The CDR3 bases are TGTGCCAGCAATTTGTGGTCGGGTGATGAAAAACTGTTTTTT.

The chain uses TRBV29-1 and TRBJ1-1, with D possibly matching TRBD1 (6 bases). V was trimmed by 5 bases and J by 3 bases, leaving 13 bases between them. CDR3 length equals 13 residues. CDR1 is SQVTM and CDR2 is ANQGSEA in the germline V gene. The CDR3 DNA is TGCAGCGTTAGGGGGGTTTTTGACACTGAAGCTTTCTTT. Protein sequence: CSVRGVFDTEAFF.